These 28 T cell receptor beta chains were all obtained from the same sample, sequenced in a study of blood T cell repertoires in COVID-19. Using immunoSEQ multiplex PCR, the repertoire was profiled, and TCRdb retains in-frame clones only, with some absent. The table lists 210,000 or so clones, about 86% of them singletons, with 1.5% in the top ten. What was sequenced was peripheral blood. The source is a man aged 18 to 30 with active or convalescent COVID-19.

The chain uses TRBV25-1 and TRBJ2-3, with 8 bases fitting TRBD1. The length of the CDR3 is 13 residues. Germline V gene sequence: CDR1 MGHDK, CDR2 SYGVNS. Trimming at V came to 4 bases and at J to 11 bases, leaving 8 bases not matched to a gene. For the CDR3, the DNA is TGTGCCAGCAGTGTTCTCGGACAGGGAAAGCAGTATTTT. As protein: CASSVLGQGKQYF.

This chain uses TRBV7-8 with TRBJ2-3; TRBD2 aligns across 7 bases. The germline CDR1 and CDR2 sequences are SGHVS and FQNEAQ. The CDR3 is 15 residues long. V was clipped by 1 base and J by 4 bases; unmatched bases: 5. CDR3 region: CASSLEGGSPDTQYF. As DNA, the CDR3 is TGTGCCAGCAGCTTAGAAGGCGGGAGCCCAGATACGCAGTATTTT.

J is TRBJ2-5 and V is TRBV30; D not resolved. CDR3 length: 11 residues. The V and J ends lost 1 base and 4 bases respectively, with 4 bases between them. Germline V gene data show CDR1 as GTSNPN and CDR2 as SVGIG (reference sequence). The DNA of the CDR3 is TGTGCCTGGAGTGCTAGAGAGACCCAGTACTTC. It translates to CAWSARETQYF.

The V call is TRBV30, the J call TRBJ2-1; D gene uncertain. Germline loops: CDR1 GTSNPN, CDR2 SVGIG (reference sequence). V lost 5 bases to trimming and J lost 7 bases, with 30 bases between them. The CDR3 totals 18 residues. CDR3 bases: TGTGCCTGGGAAACCGCCAGGCTACCTAACGTTGGTGTGAATGAGCAGTTCTTC. It yields the protein CAWETARLPNVGVNEQFF.

The rearrangement uses TRBV5-6 and TRBJ2-3, with TRBD2 as a possible D gene (6 bases). The germline CDR1 and CDR2 sequences are SGHDT and YYEEEE. This CDR3 has 15 amino acids. V lost 4 bases, J lost 2 bases, and 14 bases lay in between. CDR3 sequence: CASSGGLGITDTQYF. CDR3 bases: TGTGCCAGCAGCGGGGGACTCGGAATCACAGATACGCAGTATTTT.

The V call is TRBV2, the J call TRBJ2-3; D not resolved. CDR3 length: 14 residues. Germline CDR1 SNHLY, CDR2 FYNNEI. V shed 4 bases and J shed 2 bases, with 10 bases lying between them. CDR3 sequence: CASSGEVLTDTQYF. The CDR3 DNA reads TGTGCCAGCAGTGGAGAAGTACTCACAGATACGCAGTATTTT. The variable domain in full, completed from reference TRBV2 and TRBJ2-3, reads EPEVTQTPSHQVTQMGQEVILRCVPISNHLYFYWYRQILGQKVEFLVSFYNNEISEKSEIFDDQFSVERPDGSNFTLKIRSTKLEDSAMYFCASSGEVLTDTQYFGPGTRLTVL.

V usage is TRBV10-1 and J usage is TRBJ2-2, with 8 bases lining up with TRBD2. The junction had 8 bases not matched to a gene; V was cut back by 2 bases and J by 6 bases. The CDR3 runs 16 residues. Germline values: CDR1 WNHNN, CDR2 SYGVQD (reference sequence). This chain's CDR3 is CASSENREGLAGELFF. The CDR3 coding sequence is TGCGCCAGCAGTGAGAACCGGGAGGGCCTAGCCGGGGAGCTGTTTTTT.

The chain has TRBV5-1 and TRBJ1-1; TRBD1 matches at 8 bases. Per germline, CDR1 SGHRS and CDR2 YFSETQ. The trim removed 1 base at V and 4 bases at J, leaving 6 bases unmatched. The CDR3 extends over 15 amino acids. The CDR3 DNA sequence: TGCGCCAGCAGCTTGTCGGGGACAGGAAGCACTGAAGCTTTCTTT. Translation: CASSLSGTGSTEAFF.

V and J are TRBV7-9 and TRBJ2-5; 11 bases line up with TRBD2. V lost 5 bases, J lost 4 bases, and 9 bases stayed unmatched. The CDR3 is 16 amino acids. CDR1 is SEHNR and CDR2 is FQNEAQ in the germline V gene (reference sequence). CDR3 nucleotide sequence: TGTGCCAGCAGCGATCTTACTAGCGGGAGCCGAGAGACCCAGTACTTC. Translating it yields CASSDLTSGSRETQYF.

CDR3 region: CASSPTSGRAGEQFF. The CDR3 DNA reads TGCGCCAGCAGCCCGACTAGCGGGAGGGCCGGGGAGCAGTTCTTC. The J gene is TRBJ2-1, the V gene TRBV4-1; TRBD2 agrees at 14 bases. The CDR3 covers 15 residues. Germline loops: CDR1 MGHRA, CDR2 YSYEKL. Trimming took 4 bases from V and 10 from J; bases not matched to a gene: 6.

Comments on this clone: The junction shows a germline mismatch at one end, possibly a read error. This chain uses TRBV7-7 with TRBJ2-5; no definite D call. Germline CDR1 reads SSHAT; CDR2 reads FNYEAQ (reference sequence). The CDR3 is 14 residues long. The CDR3 sequence: CASSPRTIGETQYF. The CDR3 DNA reads as TGTGCTAGCAGCCCGCGAACTATTGGGGAGACCCAGTACTTC.

The rearrangement joins TRBV7-8 to TRBJ1-6; D is uncertain. V was clipped by 5 bases and J by 10 bases, with 12 bases between them. Germline loops: CDR1 SGHVS, CDR2 FQNEAQ. CDR3 length: 13 residues. The CDR3 coding sequence is TGTGCCAGCAGCCTCGACTACTCCTCACCCCTCCACTTT. This translates into CASSLDYSSPLHF.

The chain is built from TRBV5-5 and TRBJ2-7, with TRBD1 identical over 9 bases. The germline CDR1 and CDR2 sequences are SGHKS and YYEKEE (reference sequence). V dropped 4 bases and J dropped 7; count of bases not matched to a gene: 21. This CDR3 is built from 18 residues. The CDR3 is CASSRIFRDRVVQQEQYF. As DNA, the CDR3 is TGTGCCAGCAGCAGAATATTTCGGGACAGGGTCGTTCAGCAAGAGCAGTACTTC.

This chain connects TRBV10-1 to TRBJ2-7, with TRBD2 matching over 7 bases. There are 13 residues in the CDR3. Germline V gene lookup returns CDR1 WNHNN and CDR2 SYGVQD (reference sequence). V was clipped by 6 bases and J by 6 bases; unmatched bases: 8. Written as DNA, the CDR3 is TGCGCCAGCAGCCGACTAGCTATCGTCGAGCAGTACTTC. Its protein is CASSRLAIVEQYF.

V is TRBV12-3 or TRBV12-4 and J is TRBJ1-1; possible D gene TRBD1, 5 bases. This CDR3 has 13 amino acids. The germline V and J ends were trimmed by 6 bases and 3 bases, with 11 bases remaining between them. CDR3 DNA: TGTGCCAGCAGGGGGGGACTCCACACTGAAGCTTTCTTT. Translating it yields CASRGGLHTEAFF.

The chain links TRBV11-2 to TRBJ1-1; the D is unclear. Per germline, CDR1 SGHAT and CDR2 FQNNGV. This CDR3 spans 12 amino acids. Trimming took off 5 bases at V and 5 bases at J, with 9 bases between the two ends. CDR3 sequence reads: CASSPGGTEAFF. The CDR3 nucleotides read TGTGCCAGCAGCCCCGGAGGGACTGAAGCTTTCTTT. Filled out from reference TRBV11-2 and TRBJ1-1, the complete variable domain reads EAGVAQSPRYKIIEKRQSVAFWCNPISGHATLYWYQQILGQGPKLLIQFQNNGVVDDSQLPKDRFSAERLKGVDSTLKIQPAKLEDSAVYLCASSPGGTEAFFGQGTRLTVV.

This rearrangement joins TRBV6-6 to TRBJ2-6, with 7 bases fitting TRBD1. The CDR3 runs to 14 residues. V gave up 6 bases and J gave up 4 bases; unmatched junction bases: 3. Germline CDR1 and CDR2: MNHNY and SVGAGI (reference sequence). CDR3 DNA sequence: TGTGCCAGCAGGACAGGGTCCGGGGCCAACGTCCTGACTTTC. Amino acid sequence: CASRTGSGANVLTF.

CDR3 DNA: TGTGCCAGCAGCGCTGAGGGTATTCGCACCTACGAGCAGTACTTC. This encodes CASSAEGIRTYEQYF. The chain combines TRBV9 with TRBJ2-7, with TRBD2 as a possible D gene (5 bases). V dropped 3 bases and J dropped 2 bases, with 15 bases sitting between them. This CDR3 has 15 residues. Germline loops: CDR1 SGDLS, CDR2 YYNGEE. The variable domain in full, completed from reference TRBV9 and TRBJ2-7, reads DSGVTQTPKHLITATGQRVTLRCSPRSGDLSVYWYQQSLDQGLQFLIQYYNGEERAKGNILERFSAQQFPDLHSELNLSSLELGDSALYFCASSAEGIRTYEQYFGPGTRLTVT.

The chain is built from TRBV28 and TRBJ1-2; 9 bases fit TRBD1. The germline gives CDR1 MDHEN, CDR2 SYDVKM. The V and J ends lost 5 bases and 6 bases, in that order; junction bases with no gene match: 13. This CDR3 region has 16 residues. CDR3 in amino acids: CASSPPTGGVGHGYTF. The CDR3 nucleotides are TGTGCCAGCAGTCCCCCGACAGGGGGAGTAGGGCATGGCTACACCTTC.

The chain has TRBV2 and TRBJ2-5; weak D call: TRBD1 (5 bases). V was trimmed by 0 bases and J by 5 bases, leaving 10 bases between them. The CDR3 runs 14 residues. Germline CDR1 and CDR2: SNHLY and FYNNEI. The CDR3 is CASSEAVQGETQYF. Here the CDR3 DNA reads TGTGCCAGCAGTGAAGCGGTGCAGGGCGAGACCCAGTACTTC.

The rearrangement joins TRBV7-8 to TRBJ1-4; D gene unclear. V lost 2 bases and J 2 bases, leaving 6 bases between the germline ends. Per the germline V gene, CDR1 is SGHVS and CDR2 is FQNEAQ. CDR3 size: 14 residues. The CDR3 reads CASSLYITNEKLFF. In DNA, the CDR3 is TGTGCCAGCAGCTTATATATCACTAATGAAAAACTGTTTTTT.

The J gene is TRBJ1-1, the V gene TRBV20-1; no clear D. This CDR3 contains 14 residues. Germline loops: CDR1 DFQATT, CDR2 SNEGSKA (reference sequence). The V end was cut by 3 bases, the J end by 0 bases, with 11 bases between. The CDR3 region is CSASLIGMNTEAFF. The CDR3, as DNA: TGCAGTGCTAGTCTCATCGGGATGAACACTGAAGCTTTCTTT.

The chain recombines TRBV4-1 with TRBJ2-7; weak D call: TRBD2 (6 bases). The CDR3 spans 13 residues. Per germline, CDR1 MGHRA and CDR2 YSYEKL. V gave up 7 bases and J gave up 0 bases, with 10 bases separating them. The CDR3, as DNA: TGCGCCAGCACTGCTAGCGACTCCTACGAGCAGTACTTC. Translating gives CASTASDSYEQYF.

This chain connects TRBV15 to TRBJ2-2, with D possibly TRBD1 on 6 matching bases. Germline V lookup: CDR1 LNHNV, CDR2 YYDKDF (reference sequence). This CDR3 spans 16 amino acids. The V and J ends lost 0 bases and 3 bases respectively, with 11 bases between them. The CDR3 DNA reads TGTGCCACCAGCAGAGATACCAGGGGCCACACCGGGGAGCTGTTTTTT. Its protein is CATSRDTRGHTGELFF.

This chain joins TRBV7-2 and TRBJ1-1; tentative D call: TRBD1 (5 bases). The V gene lost 5 bases and the J gene lost 1 base, with 17 bases spanning the gap. The CDR3 has 16 residues. Germline lookup yields CDR1 SGHTA and CDR2 FQGNSA. The DNA for the CDR3 is TGTGCCAGCAGCCCCCGTCAGGGCCTGGGGAACACTGAAGCTTTCTTT. Residues: CASSPRQGLGNTEAFF. The complete variable domain, with remaining parts taken from reference TRBV7-2 and TRBJ1-1, reads GAGVSQSPSNKVTEKGKDVELRCDPISGHTALYWYRQSLGQGLEFLIYFQGNSAPDKSGLPSDRFSAERTGGSVSTLTIQRTQQEDSAVYLCASSPRQGLGNTEAFFGQGTRLTVV.

The genes are TRBV5-8 and TRBJ2-1, with 7 bases matching TRBD2. Unmatched junction bases numbered 6, after V lost 0 bases and J lost 6 bases. The length of the CDR3 is 15 residues. Germline V gene sequence: CDR1 SGHTS, CDR2 YDEGEE. The CDR3 nucleotides are TGTGCCAGCAGCTTGGCGGGAGGTAGTGTCAATGAGCAGTTCTTC. Translation: CASSLAGGSVNEQFF.

This clone was found once. The rearrangement links TRBV6-1 to TRBJ2-1; 10 bases align to TRBD2. Trimming removed 2 bases from V and 5 bases from J; junction bases left unmatched: 3. This CDR3 has 15 residues. Germline assignment: CDR1 MNHNS and CDR2 SASEGT. The CDR3 region is CASSESGRANNEQFF. Written as DNA, the CDR3 is TGTGCCAGCAGTGAAAGCGGGAGGGCAAACAATGAGCAGTTCTTC.

This chain uses TRBV5-1 with TRBJ1-1; D gene uncertain. CDR1 is SGHRS and CDR2 is YFSETQ in the germline V gene. CDR3 size: 14 residues. The ends were cut back, 0 bases at V and 1 base at J, with 7 bases in the middle. The CDR3 region is CASSLAARNTEAFF. The CDR3 coding sequence is TGCGCCAGCAGCTTGGCCGCTAGGAACACTGAAGCTTTCTTT.